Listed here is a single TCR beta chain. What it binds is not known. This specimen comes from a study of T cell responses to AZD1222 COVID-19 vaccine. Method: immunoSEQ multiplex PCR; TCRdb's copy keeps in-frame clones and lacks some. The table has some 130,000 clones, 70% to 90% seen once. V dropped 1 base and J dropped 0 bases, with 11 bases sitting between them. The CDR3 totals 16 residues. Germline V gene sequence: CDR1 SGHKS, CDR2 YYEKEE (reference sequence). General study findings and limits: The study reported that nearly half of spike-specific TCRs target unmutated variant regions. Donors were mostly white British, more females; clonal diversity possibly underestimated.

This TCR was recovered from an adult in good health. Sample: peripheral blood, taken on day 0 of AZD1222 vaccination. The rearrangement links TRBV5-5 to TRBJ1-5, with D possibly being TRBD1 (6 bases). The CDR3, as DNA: TGTGCCAGCAGCTTGAGGCAGGGGATTAGCAATCAGCCCCAGCATTTT. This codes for CASSLRQGISNQPQHF.